This TCR beta chain emerged from a study of T cells in Graves' hyperthyroidism and ophthalmopathy. Regarding the study as a whole: Blood also held most thyroid clonotypes expanded beyond 0.001.

This clonotype was detected ten times or more. Antigen unknown. Template material for amplifying TCR beta CDR3 regions consisted of RNA transcripts. In the first-round RT-PCR of the TCR CDR3, the HTBI primer set was used. TCRdb itself ran the multiplex PCR reads through MiXCR, one entry per CDR3 protein. The table shows about 530,000 distinct CDR3 sequences, with under 20% occurring only once. Clinical Activity Scores of at least 3, NOSPECS grades of at least 4 and durations under 3 months characterized ophthalmopathy patients. The germline V gene encodes CDR1 LGHNA and CDR2 YNFKEQ. The CDR3 has 14 amino acids. The V and J ends lost 0 bases and 3 bases respectively, with 9 bases between them.

The origin of this receptor is a woman between 18 and 29 years old with Graves' ophthalmopathy. The chain couples TRBV4-2 to TRBJ2-7; the D gene is possibly TRBD1 (6 bases). The specimen was blood. DNA of the CDR3: TGTGCCAGCAGCCAAGATGGCAGGGGCTACGAGCAGTACTTC. Translation gives CASSQDGRGYEQYF.